One sample yielded the 10 T cell receptor beta chains listed below, sequenced in a study of blood T cell repertoires in COVID-19. Produced via immunoSEQ multiplex PCR; TCRdb's table is partial and in-frame only. The sample carries over 200,000 clones, 84% recorded once. Sequences were obtained from PBMCs or T cells enriched from blood (not recorded which). All receptors come from a woman between 40 and 55 years old who had recovered from COVID-19.

The sample holds one count of this clone. J is TRBJ1-4 and V is TRBV5-6, with D perhaps TRBD1 (6 bases). Germline lookup yields CDR1 SGHDT and CDR2 YYEEEE. Between the trimmed V and J ends, which lost 3 bases and 7 bases, there was a span of 10 bases. The CDR3 covers 13 residues. The CDR3: CASSSGGSEKLFF. As DNA, the CDR3 is TGTGCCAGCAGCTCTGGGGGCAGTGAAAAACTGTTTTTT.

This chain joins TRBV6-6 and TRBJ1-1, with 9 bases matching TRBD1. This CDR3 has 16 amino acids. Losses at the gene ends were 5 bases for V and 1 base for J; bases not matched to a gene: 8. Germline V gives CDR1 MNHNY, CDR2 SVGAGI (reference sequence). The chain's CDR3 is CASSRPTGGGNTEAFF. The CDR3 DNA reads as TGTGCCAGCAGTCGACCGACAGGGGGTGGGAACACTGAAGCTTTCTTT.

CDR3 coding DNA: TGTGCCAGCAGTCTAGCGGGAGGGCCTGACAATGAGCAGTTCTTC. It yields the protein CASSLAGGPDNEQFF. The gene calls are TRBV6-2 or TRBV6-3 and TRBJ2-1; the match to TRBD2 covers 12 bases. CDR3 length: 15 amino acids. Germline trimming cut 5 bases from V and 5 bases from J; bases unmatched to any gene: 4. CDR1 and CDR2 from the germline V gene are MNHEY and SVGEGT.

V and J are TRBV6-5 and TRBJ2-3; 11 positions match TRBD2. This CDR3 is built from 15 residues. Trimming at V came to 6 bases and at J to 6 bases, leaving 8 bases not matched to a gene. The germline V gene encodes CDR1 MNHEY and CDR2 SVGAGI. The CDR3 nucleotides read TGTGCCAGCAGCCCCATAGCGGGGGGGAGGGATACGCAGTATTTT. Residues: CASSPIAGGRDTQYF.

The CDR3 DNA is TGTGCCAGCAGCTTCCCTGACAGGGGGCTTAACGAGCAGTACTTC. Residues: CASSFPDRGLNEQYF. This chain links TRBV5-6 with TRBJ2-7, with 10 bases matching TRBD1. The germline V gene encodes CDR1 SGHDT and CDR2 YYEEEE. The CDR3 sequence is 15 residues long. Trimming cost V 2 bases and J 5 bases; bases outside gene matches: 7.

V is TRBV14 and J is TRBJ2-7; TRBD1 aligns across 7 bases. The CDR3 totals 14 residues. Unmatched junction bases numbered 7, after V lost 2 bases and J lost 6 bases. Per germline, CDR1 SGHDN and CDR2 FVKESK. The CDR3 region has the DNA TGTGCCAGCAGCCAAAGACAGGGAAGGGGCGAGCAGTACTTC. As protein: CASSQRQGRGEQYF. The full variable domain, rest sourced from reference TRBV14 and TRBJ2-7, is EAGVTQFPSHSVIEKGQTVTLRCDPISGHDNLYWYRRVMGKEIKFLLHFVKESKQDESGMPNNRFLAERTGGTYSTLKVQPAELEDSGVYFCASSQRQGRGEQYFGPGTRLTVT.

The genes are TRBV9 and TRBJ1-1; 7 bases align to TRBD1. Germline CDR1 and CDR2: SGDLS and YYNGEE. The CDR3 is 14 residues long. Unmatched junction bases numbered 6, after V lost 0 bases and J lost 7 bases. The CDR3 loop reads CASSVAGQKDEAFF. The DNA for the CDR3 is TGTGCCAGCAGCGTAGCGGGACAGAAGGATGAAGCTTTCTTT.

With regard to this clone: One end of the junction does not line up with germline, which may come from a read error. J is TRBJ2-4 and V is TRBV2; D ambiguous. This CDR3 contains 12 residues. Germline V lookup: CDR1 SNHLY, CDR2 FYNNEI. The CDR3 coding sequence is TGTGCCAGCAGTGAGTTGAGGATTGGATTGGACTTC. Its protein is CASSELRIGLDF.

The chain recombines TRBV28 with TRBJ2-1, with a tentative D call TRBD1 (6 bases). With 4 bases removed from V and 2 bases from J, the gap between germline ends came to 15 bases. CDR3 length: 16 residues. Germline V gene data show CDR1 as MDHEN and CDR2 as SYDVKM. CDR3 DNA: TGTGCCAGCAGTTCGTCGCCAGGGGCGACCTACAATGAGCAGTTCTTC. Its translation: CASSSSPGATYNEQFF. Full variable domain (rest looked up from reference TRBV28 and TRBJ2-1): DVKVTQSSRYLVKRTGEKVFLECVQDMDHENMFWYRQDPGLGLRLIYFSYDVKMKEKGDIPEGYSVSREKKERFSLILESASTNQTSMYLCASSSSPGATYNEQFFGPGTRLTVL.

The V gene is TRBV5-4, the J gene TRBJ1-2; TRBD1 is a possible D gene (5 bases). The CDR3 extends over 15 amino acids. Trimming stripped 0 bases from V and 4 bases from J, with 13 bases between. The V gene's germline CDR1 is SGHNT and CDR2 YYREEE (reference sequence). Written as DNA, the CDR3 is TGTGCCAGCAGCTTGGGCGGGGCGAGTGGCTATGGCTACACCTTC. Its protein product is CASSLGGASGYGYTF.